This is a list of T cell receptor beta chains from one sample in a study of CD8 T cells in Susac syndrome. TCRdb itself ran the immunoSEQ multiplex PCR reads through MiXCR, one entry per CDR3 protein. Counted here are some 120,000 distinct CDR3 sequences, approximately 93% occurring once; the ten biggest clones make up 0.25% to 0.35%. The specimen sequenced was CD8+ T cells from PBMCs. The receptor source for this set is a human donor with multiple sclerosis. Each CDR3 is given with its conserved first and last residue. The order of the fields is V gene, J gene, CDR3 protein.

TRBV27	TRBJ1-1	CASSSRPPSAFF
TRBV9	TRBJ1-2	CASSAGQGDYGYTF
TRBV21-1	TRBJ2-5	CASSKASNQETQYF
TRBV4-1	TRBJ2-3	CASSQDGASGGDTDTQYF
TRBV4-1	TRBJ2-2	CASSIWDGAGELFF
TRBV15	TRBJ2-2	CATSRVGRANTGELFF
TRBV12-2	TRBJ1-2	CASRLKSPLQGRPYGYTF
TRBV4-1	TRBJ2-3	CASSPPGTGGVVTDTQYF
TRBV3-1	TRBJ2-5	CASSQTYRVPQETQYF
TRBV27	TRBJ1-4	CASSWQPTNEKLFF
TRBV27	TRBJ2-1	CASSLLRAAIWDEQFF
TRBV27	TRBJ1-6	CASSFITRGQGNYNSPLHF
TRBV19	TRBJ1-2	CASSTQPQGNYGYTF